Sequencing of this T cell receptor (beta chain) was carried out in a study of T cell repertoires in cytomegalovirus infection. This clonotype has more than one count but fewer than ten. CDR3 length equals 14 residues. The V gene lost 2 bases and the J gene lost 3 bases, with 8 bases spanning the gap. Looked up from germline, CDR1 is MNHEY and CDR2 is SMNVEV (reference sequence). TCRdb called the reads again in MiXCR, with one record for every CDR3 protein. This sample yields nearly 650,000 distinct CDR3 sequences, of which 20% to 30% are seen a single time; 8% belongs to the top ten. The sequence derives from a human donor in good health (CMV status not recorded). Some clones in this sample may be carry-over from other donors' samples. V gene TRBV27 combines with J gene TRBJ1-5, with D unresolved. Sequencing was done on a sample of CD8+ T cells from PBMCs. DNA for the CDR3: TGTGCCAGCAGTTTAATGATGACCAATCAGCCCCAGCATTTT. Residues: CASSLMMTNQPQHF.